This T cell receptor beta chain was documented in a study of cytomegalovirus exposure and HLA in healthy donors. Broader study findings: Most observed TCR sequences were rare, whereas some public TCRs were detected in many donors. V- and J-gene trimming in TCR beta was tied to a missense DCLRE1C variant by an analysis performed later. According to the study, about 180 TCR beta chains were cytomegalovirus-associated. Earlier results showed most TCR beta V segments being productive about 87% or about 30% of the time.

Amplification used 60 Vbeta primers and 13 Jbeta primers. Some clones are missing from TCRdb's copy, which holds only in-frame ones; the method was immunoSEQ multiplex PCR. The sample lists 140,000 to 150,000 clones, 70% to 80% seen once, with 2.1% in the top ten. The CDR3 has 16 amino acids. Trimming removed 0 bases from V and 4 bases from J; junction bases left unmatched: 9. Germline V CDR1 and CDR2: SGHRS, YFSETQ. Concerning this clone: Antigen: not known.

The sequence was obtained from a woman aged 60 to 75 in good health and CMV-seropositive. Input material: PBMCs. This chain links TRBV5-1 with TRBJ2-5; 7 nucleotides match TRBD2. CDR3: CASSLAYSGGGETQYF. The CDR3 DNA sequence: TGCGCCAGCAGCTTGGCCTACTCGGGAGGAGGAGAGACCCAGTACTTC.